These 9 T cell receptor beta chains originate from one sample sequenced in a study of long-term antiretroviral therapy in people with HIV. Running of the v3.0 immunoSEQ assay took place at survey level. The repertoire was sequenced with immunoSEQ multiplex PCR; TCRdb's copy has only in-frame clones and lacks some. In the table there are 20,000 to 25,000 clones, 85% of which are singletons. The sequencing here drew on unsorted PBMCs, taken 1.6 years after starting antiretroviral therapy. The origin of the receptors is a man in his forties with HIV.

The chain combines TRBV18 with TRBJ1-2; 7 bases fit TRBD1. The CDR3 has 13 amino acids. J lost 8 bases, V lost 6 bases, and 9 bases had no gene match. Germline V CDR1 and CDR2: KGHSH, LQKENI. CDR3 coding DNA: TGTGCCAGCTCCCCAACAGGGGTGCGGGGCTACACCTTC. Translated, it gives CASSPTGVRGYTF.

This clone was seen a few times. This rearrangement joins TRBV7-9 to TRBJ2-7; possible D gene TRBD2, 7 bases. This CDR3 is built from 13 residues. Germline loops: CDR1 SEHNR, CDR2 FQNEAQ (reference sequence). Trimming left V 6 bases short and J 4 bases short, with 13 bases between. CDR3 residues: CASSLEGGYEQYF. CDR3 in DNA: TGTGCCAGCAGTTTGGAGGGGGGGTACGAGCAGTACTTC.

This chain connects TRBV20-1 to TRBJ2-7; D call uncertain. The germline V gene has CDR1 DFQATT and CDR2 SNEGSKA (reference sequence). V shed 3 bases and J shed 3 bases, with 6 bases lying between them. This CDR3 is 11 amino acids long. The CDR3 sequence: CSARARYEQYF. CDR3 nucleotides: TGCAGTGCTAGGGCTCGCTACGAGCAGTACTTC.

The chain employs TRBV30 and TRBJ2-5; 7 bases match TRBD2. The J segment lost 4 bases and the V segment lost 1 base, leaving 3 bases of the junction unmatched. Per the germline V gene, CDR1 is GTSNPN and CDR2 is SVGIG (reference sequence). The length of the CDR3 is 13 residues. CDR3 bases: TGTGCCTGGAGTGCCGTAGCGGGAGAGACCCAGTACTTC. It codes for CAWSAVAGETQYF.

V and J are TRBV7-2 and TRBJ2-7; possibly TRBD1 or TRBD2 for D (5 bases each). The V gene's germline CDR1 is SGHTA and CDR2 FQGNSA. This CDR3 region has 12 residues. Trimming pared 8 bases from V and 6 bases from J, leaving 14 bases between. The CDR3 coding sequence is TGTGCCAGCTCCCCATCCGGGGCCGAGCAGTACTTC. Translating gives CASSPSGAEQYF.

The J gene is TRBJ2-1, the V gene TRBV11-2, with unresolved D. The V end lost 8 bases, the J end lost 14 bases, and 13 bases lay between the germline ends. The CDR3 extends over 10 amino acids. CDR1 and CDR2 (germline): SGHAT, FQNNGV. The CDR3 is CASGTSYEFF. The DNA for the CDR3 is TGTGCCAGCGGAACTTCGTACGAGTTCTTC. The whole variable domain, filled in from reference TRBV11-2 and TRBJ2-1, reads EAGVAQSPRYKIIEKRQSVAFWCNPISGHATLYWYQQILGQGPKLLIQFQNNGVVDDSQLPKDRFSAERLKGVDSTLKIQPAKLEDSAVYLCASGTSYEFFGPGTRLTVL.

This rearrangement joins TRBV6-6 to TRBJ1-1; unclear D gene. The CDR3 runs 12 residues. Germline lookup yields CDR1 MNHNY and CDR2 SVGAGI (reference sequence). Trimming shortened V by 7 bases and J by 3 bases, and 9 bases separated the two germline ends. This CDR3 is CASMWGDTEAFF. The DNA of the CDR3 is TGTGCCAGCATGTGGGGAGACACTGAAGCTTTCTTT.

In its sample, this clone was seen a few times. The chain has TRBV28 and TRBJ1-2; possible D gene TRBD1, 5 bases. V was shortened by 5 bases and J by 8 bases, with 12 bases between the two germline ends. This CDR3 is built from 12 residues. CDR1 is MDHEN, CDR2 SYDVKM, per germline. The CDR3, as DNA: TGTGCCAGCAGTCCTAACAGGAGCGGCTACACCTTC. It specifies CASSPNRSGYTF.

Here the CDR3 reads CASSGIGHGGSNQPQHF. CDR3 bases: TGTGCCAGCAGCGGAATTGGTCATGGGGGTAGCAATCAGCCCCAGCATTTT. The V call is TRBV5-8, the J call TRBJ1-5; the D gene is possibly TRBD1 (5 bases). CDR3 length: 17 residues. Between the trimmed V and J ends, which lost 4 bases and 0 bases, there was a span of 17 bases. Germline V lookup: CDR1 SGHTS, CDR2 YDEGEE. The full variable domain, its missing parts supplied by reference TRBV5-8 and TRBJ1-5, is EAGVTQSPTHLIKTRGQQATLRCSPISGHTSVYWYQQALGLGLQFLLWYDEGEERNRGNFPPRFSGRQFPNYSSELNVNALELEDSALYLCASSGIGHGGSNQPQHFGDGTRLSIL.